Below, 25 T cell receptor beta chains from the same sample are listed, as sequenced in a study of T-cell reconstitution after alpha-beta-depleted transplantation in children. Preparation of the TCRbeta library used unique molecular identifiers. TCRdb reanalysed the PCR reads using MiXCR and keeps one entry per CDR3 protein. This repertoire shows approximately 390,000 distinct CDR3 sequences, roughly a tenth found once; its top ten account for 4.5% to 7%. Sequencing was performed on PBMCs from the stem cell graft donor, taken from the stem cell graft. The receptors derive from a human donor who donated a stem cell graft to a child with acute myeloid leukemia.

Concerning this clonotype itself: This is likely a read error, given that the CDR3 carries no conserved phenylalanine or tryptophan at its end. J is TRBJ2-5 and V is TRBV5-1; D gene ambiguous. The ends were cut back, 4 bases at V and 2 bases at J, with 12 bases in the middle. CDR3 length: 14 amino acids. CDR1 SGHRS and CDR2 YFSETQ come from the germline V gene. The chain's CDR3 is CASSLMAVQETQYL. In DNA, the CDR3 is TGCGCCAGCAGCCTAATGGCGGTGCAAGAGACCCAGTACTTG.

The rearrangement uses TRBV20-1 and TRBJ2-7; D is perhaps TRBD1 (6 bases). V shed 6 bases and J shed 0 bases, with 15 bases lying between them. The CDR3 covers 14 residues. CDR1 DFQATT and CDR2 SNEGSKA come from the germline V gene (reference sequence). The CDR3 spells CSATTGSSSYEQYV. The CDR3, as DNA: TGCAGTGCCACTACAGGGAGCAGCTCCTACGAGCAGTACGTC.

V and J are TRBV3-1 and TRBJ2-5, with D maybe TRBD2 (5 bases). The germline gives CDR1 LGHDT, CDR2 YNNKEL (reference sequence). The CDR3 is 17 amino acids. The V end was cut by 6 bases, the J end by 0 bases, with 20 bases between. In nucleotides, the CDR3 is TGTGCCAGCAGATCACCCTCGGGCCGGGATTACCAAGAGACCCAGTACTTC. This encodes CASRSPSGRDYQETQYF.

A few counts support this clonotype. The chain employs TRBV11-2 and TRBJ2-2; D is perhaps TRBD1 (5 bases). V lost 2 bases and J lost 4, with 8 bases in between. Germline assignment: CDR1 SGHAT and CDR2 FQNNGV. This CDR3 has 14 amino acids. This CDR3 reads CASSLLRATGELFF. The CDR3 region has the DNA TGTGCCAGCAGCTTACTCAGGGCCACCGGGGAGCTGTTTTTT.

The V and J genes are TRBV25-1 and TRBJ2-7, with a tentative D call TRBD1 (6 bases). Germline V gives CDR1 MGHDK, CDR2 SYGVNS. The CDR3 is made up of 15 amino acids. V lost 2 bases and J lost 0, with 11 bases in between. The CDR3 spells CASSEGGSSSYEQYF. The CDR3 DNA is TGTGCCAGCAGTGAAGGGGGCTCTAGCTCCTACGAGCAGTACTTC.

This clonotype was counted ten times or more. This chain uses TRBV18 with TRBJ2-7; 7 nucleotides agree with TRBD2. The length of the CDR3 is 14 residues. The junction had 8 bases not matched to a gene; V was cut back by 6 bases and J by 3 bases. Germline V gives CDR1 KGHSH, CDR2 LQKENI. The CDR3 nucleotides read TGTGCCAGCTCGGGCGGGACTACTTACTACGAGCAGTACTTC. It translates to CASSGGTTYYEQYF.

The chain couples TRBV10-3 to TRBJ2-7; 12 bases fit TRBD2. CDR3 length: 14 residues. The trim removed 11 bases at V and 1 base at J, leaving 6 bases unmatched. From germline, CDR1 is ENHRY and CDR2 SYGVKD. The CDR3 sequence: CAVSGTSGSYEQYF. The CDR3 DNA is TGTGCCGTCTCCGGGACTAGCGGGTCCTACGAGCAGTACTTC.

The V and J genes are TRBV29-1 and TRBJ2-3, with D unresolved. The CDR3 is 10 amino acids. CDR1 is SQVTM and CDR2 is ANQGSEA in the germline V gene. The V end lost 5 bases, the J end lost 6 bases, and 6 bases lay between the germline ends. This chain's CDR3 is CSVLRDTQYF. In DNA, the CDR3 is TGCAGCGTTCTGCGGGATACGCAGTATTTT.

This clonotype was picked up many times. The DNA of the CDR3 is TGTGCCAGCAGCCAAGATACGGCAGGCCTCAGGAACACTGAAGCTTTCTTT. It yields the protein CASSQDTAGLRNTEAFF. This chain uses TRBV4-2 with TRBJ1-1; D ambiguous. CDR1 is LGHNA, CDR2 YNFKEQ, per germline. V lost 0 bases, J lost 1 base, and 15 bases lay in between. This CDR3 contains 17 residues.

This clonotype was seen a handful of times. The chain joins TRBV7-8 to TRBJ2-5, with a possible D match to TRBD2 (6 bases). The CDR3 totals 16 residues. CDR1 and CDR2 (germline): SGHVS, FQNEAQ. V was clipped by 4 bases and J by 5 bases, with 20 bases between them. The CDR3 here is CASSSLWGRQLETQYF. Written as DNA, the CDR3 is TGTGCCAGCAGCTCCTTATGGGGGAGGCAGCTGGAGACCCAGTACTTC. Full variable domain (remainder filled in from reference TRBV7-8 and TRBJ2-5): GAGVSQSPRYKVAKRGQDVALRCDPISGHVSLFWYQQALGQGPEFLTYFQNEAQLDKSGLPSDRFFAERPEGSVSTLKIQRTQQEDSAVYLCASSSLWGRQLETQYFGPGTRLLVL.

The CDR3 DNA reads TGCAGTGCTAGAAAGACAGGTTCCTCTGGGGCCAACGTCCTGACTTTC. Amino acid sequence: CSARKTGSSGANVLTF. The chain is built from TRBV20-1 and TRBJ2-6, with D possibly TRBD1 on 6 matching bases. Trimming removed 2 bases from V and 0 bases from J, with 11 bases in between. CDR3 length: 16 amino acids. Germline V gives CDR1 DFQATT, CDR2 SNEGSKA (reference sequence).

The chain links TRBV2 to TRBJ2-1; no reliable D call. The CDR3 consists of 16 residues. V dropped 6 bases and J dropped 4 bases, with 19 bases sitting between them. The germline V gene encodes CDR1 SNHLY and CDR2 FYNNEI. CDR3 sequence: CASRGNTVPPYNEQFF. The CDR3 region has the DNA TGTGCCAGCAGAGGAAACACAGTCCCCCCTTACAATGAGCAGTTCTTC.

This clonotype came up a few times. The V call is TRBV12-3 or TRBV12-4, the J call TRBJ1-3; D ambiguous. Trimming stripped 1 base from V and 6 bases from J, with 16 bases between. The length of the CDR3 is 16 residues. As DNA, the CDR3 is TGTGCCAGCAGTTTAGGCGGGCTGCGTGGAAAAAACACCATATATTTT. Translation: CASSLGGLRGKNTIYF.

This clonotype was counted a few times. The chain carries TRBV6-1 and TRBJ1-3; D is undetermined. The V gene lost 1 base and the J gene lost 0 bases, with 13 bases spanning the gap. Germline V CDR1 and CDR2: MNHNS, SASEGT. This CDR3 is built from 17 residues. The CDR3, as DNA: TGTGCCAGCAGTGAAGAAGTGGATTACCACTCTGGAAACACCATATATTTT. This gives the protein CASSEEVDYHSGNTIYF.

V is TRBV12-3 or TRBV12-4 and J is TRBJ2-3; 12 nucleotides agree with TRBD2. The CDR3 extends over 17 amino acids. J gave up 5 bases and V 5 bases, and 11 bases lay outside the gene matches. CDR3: CASSPRTSGVVLDTQYF. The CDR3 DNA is TGTGCCAGCAGTCCACGGACTAGCGGGGTGGTGTTAGATACGCAGTATTTT.

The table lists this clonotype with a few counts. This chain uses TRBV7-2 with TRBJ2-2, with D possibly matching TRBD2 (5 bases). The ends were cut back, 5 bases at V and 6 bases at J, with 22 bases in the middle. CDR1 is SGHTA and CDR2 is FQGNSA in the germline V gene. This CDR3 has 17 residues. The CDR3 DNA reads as TGTGCCAGCAGCCCCGGGGTGTCCCTAGCTTCCGCCGGGGAGCTGTTTTTT. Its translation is CASSPGVSLASAGELFF.

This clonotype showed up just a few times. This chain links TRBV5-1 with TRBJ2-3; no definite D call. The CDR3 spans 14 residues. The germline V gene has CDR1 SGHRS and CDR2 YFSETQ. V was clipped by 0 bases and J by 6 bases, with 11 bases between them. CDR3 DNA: TGCGCCAGCAGCTTGGGGGGATATCGGGATACGCAGTATTTT. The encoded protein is CASSLGGYRDTQYF.

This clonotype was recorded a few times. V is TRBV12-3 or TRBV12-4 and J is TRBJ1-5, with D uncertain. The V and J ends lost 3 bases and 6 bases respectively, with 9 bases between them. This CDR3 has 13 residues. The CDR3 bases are TGTGCCAGCAGTTTGTCTGAGGTTCAGCCCCAGCATTTT. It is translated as CASSLSEVQPQHF.

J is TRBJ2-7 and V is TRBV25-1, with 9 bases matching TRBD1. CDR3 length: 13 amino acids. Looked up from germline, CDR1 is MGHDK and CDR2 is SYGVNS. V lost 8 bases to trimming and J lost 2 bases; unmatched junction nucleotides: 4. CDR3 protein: CASSGTGTYEQYF. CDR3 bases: TGTGCCAGCTCCGGGACAGGGACCTACGAGCAGTACTTC.

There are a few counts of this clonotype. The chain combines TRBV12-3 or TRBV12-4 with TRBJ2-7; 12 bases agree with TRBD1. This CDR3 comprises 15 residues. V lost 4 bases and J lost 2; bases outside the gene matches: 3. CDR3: CASSSGTGGPYEQYF. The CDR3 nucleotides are TGTGCCAGCAGTTCCGGGACAGGGGGCCCCTACGAGCAGTACTTC.

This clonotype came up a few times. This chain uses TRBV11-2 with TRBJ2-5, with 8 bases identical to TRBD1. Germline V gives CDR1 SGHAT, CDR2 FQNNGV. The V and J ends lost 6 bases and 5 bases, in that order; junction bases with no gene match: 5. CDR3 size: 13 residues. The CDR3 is CASRPGQGETQYF. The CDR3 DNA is TGTGCCAGCAGGCCCGGACAGGGCGAGACCCAGTACTTC.

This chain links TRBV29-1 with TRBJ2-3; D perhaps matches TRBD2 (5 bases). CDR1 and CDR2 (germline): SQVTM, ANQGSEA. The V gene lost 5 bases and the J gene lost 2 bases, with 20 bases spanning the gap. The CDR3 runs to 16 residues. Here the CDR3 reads CSVNGESGAHTDTQYF. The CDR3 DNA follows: TGCAGCGTTAACGGGGAGAGTGGAGCGCACACAGATACGCAGTATTTT.

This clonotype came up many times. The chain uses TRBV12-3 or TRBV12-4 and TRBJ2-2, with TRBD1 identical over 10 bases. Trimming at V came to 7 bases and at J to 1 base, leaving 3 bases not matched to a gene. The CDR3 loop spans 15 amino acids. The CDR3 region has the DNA TGTGCCAGCAAGACAGGGGGCAGGAACACCGGGGAGCTGTTTTTT. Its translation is CASKTGGRNTGELFF.

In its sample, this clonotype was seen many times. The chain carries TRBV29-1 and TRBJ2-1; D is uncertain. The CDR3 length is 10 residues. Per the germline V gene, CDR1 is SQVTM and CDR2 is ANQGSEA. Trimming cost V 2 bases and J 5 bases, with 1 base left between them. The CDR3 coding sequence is TGCAGCGTTGAACACAATGAGCAGTTCTTC. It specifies CSVEHNEQFF.

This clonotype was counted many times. CDR3 in DNA: TGTGCCAGCACCAACAGGGACAAAAACATTCAGTACTTC. The encoded protein is CASTNRDKNIQYF. The J gene is TRBJ2-4, the V gene TRBV6-5; tentatively, D is TRBD1 (6 bases). The germline V gene encodes CDR1 MNHEY and CDR2 SVGAGI. V gave up 7 bases and J gave up 3 bases, with 10 bases separating them. The CDR3 contains 13 residues.